Shown below are 2 T cell receptor beta chains from a single sample sequenced in a study of neoadjuvant nivolumab and ipilimumab in lung cancer. Measured with immunoSEQ multiplex PCR; TCRdb has only the in-frame clones, and not every one. Of more than 1,500 clones in the sample, around 83% were seen once. Sequencing used adjacent normal lung tissue, obtained after neoadjuvant nivolumab, alone or with ipilimumab, at or shortly before surgery. Receptor source: an adult with non-small cell lung cancer.

This clone showed up just a few times. This chain uses TRBV7-9 with TRBJ1-1, with D tentatively TRBD1 (6 bases). Trimming cost V 5 bases and J 7 bases, with 8 bases left between them. This CDR3 is built from 11 residues. CDR1 and CDR2 (germline): SEHNR, FQNEAQ (reference sequence). The CDR3 protein is CASSTGFEAFF. Here the CDR3 DNA reads TGTGCCAGCAGCACAGGGTTTGAAGCTTTCTTT.

J is TRBJ2-7 and V is TRBV20-1, with D tentatively TRBD2 (6 bases). The length of the CDR3 is 11 residues. V dropped 6 bases and J dropped 4 bases, with 10 bases sitting between them. Germline V CDR1 and CDR2: DFQATT, SNEGSKA (reference sequence). The CDR3 DNA follows: TGCAGTGCGGGGGGACGGTACGAGCAGTACTTC. Encoded protein: CSAGGRYEQYF.